This T cell receptor (beta chain) was recorded in a study of cytomegalovirus exposure and HLA in healthy donors. Study-level results: The likely origin of a cluster of highly shared sequence variants was a sequencing artifact.

As to this clone: The antigen is unknown.

Trimming removed 0 bases at V and 3 bases at J, with 16 bases between. Germline-derived CDR1 and CDR2 are SGDLS and YYNGEE. The CDR3 runs to 17 residues. Primers: 60 Vbeta forward and 13 Jbeta reverse. Clones were read by immunoSEQ multiplex PCR, and TCRdb kept only the in-frame ones, dropping some. The sample consists of over 100,000 clones, less than 80% of them appearing once. V usage is TRBV9 and J usage is TRBJ2-1; a weak D match, TRBD2 (6 bases). The sample was PBMCs. The TCR sequence derives from a man aged 35 to 55 in good health and CMV-seropositive. The CDR3 reads CASSVASLGRDYNEQFF. The CDR3 DNA follows: TGTGCCAGCAGCGTAGCCTCGCTGGGGCGGGACTACAATGAGCAGTTCTTC.